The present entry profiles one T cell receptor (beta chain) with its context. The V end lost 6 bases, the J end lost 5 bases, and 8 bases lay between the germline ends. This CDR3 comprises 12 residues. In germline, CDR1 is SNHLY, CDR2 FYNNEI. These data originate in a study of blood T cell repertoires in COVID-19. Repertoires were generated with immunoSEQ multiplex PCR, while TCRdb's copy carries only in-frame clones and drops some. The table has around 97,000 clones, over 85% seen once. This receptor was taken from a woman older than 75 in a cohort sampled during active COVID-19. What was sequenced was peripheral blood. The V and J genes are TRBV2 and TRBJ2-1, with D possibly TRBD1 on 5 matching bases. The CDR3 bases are TGTGCCAGCAGACACAGGAACAATGAGCAGTTCTTC. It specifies CASRHRNNEQFF. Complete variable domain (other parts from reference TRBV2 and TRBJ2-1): EPEVTQTPSHQVTQMGQEVILRCVPISNHLYFYWYRQILGQKVEFLVSFYNNEISEKSEIFDDQFSVERPDGSNFTLKIRSTKLEDSAMYFCASRHRNNEQFFGPGTRLTVL.